This T cell receptor beta chain was captured by sequencing in a study of cytomegalovirus exposure and HLA in healthy donors. Amplification used 60 Vbeta primers and 13 Jbeta primers. Profiling relied on immunoSEQ multiplex PCR, and the TCRdb table lists in-frame clones only, not all of them. The sample holds more than 150,000 clones; approximately 80% are singletons and the top ten take around 1.2%. This clone has more than one count but fewer than ten. The TCR sequence derives from a girl aged 2 to 10 in good health and CMV-seropositive. Sequences were obtained from PBMCs.

The CDR3 is CARVSGGTNTEAFF. As DNA, the CDR3 is TGTGCCAGAGTCTCTGGAGGAACGAACACTGAAGCTTTCTTT. The chain joins TRBV2 to TRBJ1-1; D is ambiguous. Germline CDR1 is SNHLY and CDR2 is FYNNEI. There are 14 residues in the CDR3. V dropped 9 bases and J dropped 1 base, with 15 bases sitting between them.